The next 8 T cell receptor beta chains were all read from a single sample in a study of cytomegalovirus exposure and HLA in healthy donors. The protocol was immunoSEQ multiplex PCR, while the TCRdb copy is restricted to in-frame clones and leaves out a portion. The sample consists of tens of thousands of clones, around 90% of them appearing once. What was sequenced was PBMCs. Source of these receptors: a woman younger than 30 in good health and CMV-seropositive.

The chain uses TRBV5-1 and TRBJ2-5, with D possibly being TRBD1 (6 bases). Germline assignment: CDR1 SGHRS and CDR2 YFSETQ. The CDR3 runs 16 residues. V lost 2 bases and J 7 bases, leaving 21 bases between the germline ends. CDR3 protein: CASSFVFKTGKATQYF. DNA of the CDR3: TGCGCCAGCAGCTTTGTTTTTAAAACAGGGAAGGCGACCCAGTACTTC.

This clone was detected once. The chain is built from TRBV27 and TRBJ2-7; perhaps TRBD2 as D (6 bases). Germline V gene sequence: CDR1 MNHEY, CDR2 SMNVEV (reference sequence). This CDR3 is built from 11 residues. Between the trimmed V and J ends, which lost 7 bases and 3 bases, there was a span of 7 bases. CDR3 nucleotides: TGTGCCAGCATGGGGGGCTACGAGCAGTACTTC. This codes for CASMGGYEQYF.

This chain links TRBV19 with TRBJ1-1; TRBD1 matches at 9 bases. The CDR3 contains 14 residues. CDR1 and CDR2 from the germline V gene are LNHDA and SQIVND (reference sequence). The junction had 3 bases not matched to a gene; V was cut back by 3 bases and J by 4 bases. The CDR3 loop reads CASSMTGGTTEAFF. CDR3 coding DNA: TGTGCCAGTAGTATGACAGGGGGTACCACTGAAGCTTTCTTT. Drawing the rest from reference TRBV19 and TRBJ1-1, the complete variable domain is DGGITQSPKYLFRKEGQNVTLSCEQNLNHDAMYWYRQDPGQGLRLIYYSQIVNDFQKGDIAEGYSVSREKKESFPLTVTSAQKNPTAFYLCASSMTGGTTEAFFGQGTRLTVV.

V gene TRBV7-9 combines with J gene TRBJ2-2, with D maybe TRBD1 (6 bases). V was shortened by 3 bases and J by 4 bases, with 9 bases between the two germline ends. The CDR3 runs to 14 residues. The germline gives CDR1 SEHNR, CDR2 FQNEAQ (reference sequence). Here the CDR3 reads CASSFHRATGELFF. For the CDR3, the DNA is TGTGCCAGCAGCTTTCACAGGGCCACCGGGGAGCTGTTTTTT.

This clone was detected once. V usage is TRBV28 and J usage is TRBJ2-7; 9 bases are shared with TRBD1. This CDR3 comprises 14 residues. V dropped 6 bases and J dropped 5; count of bases not matched to a gene: 8. Per the germline V gene, CDR1 is MDHEN and CDR2 is SYDVKM. The CDR3 region is CASRMTGGIDEQYF. The CDR3 nucleotides are TGTGCCAGCAGGATGACAGGGGGTATCGACGAGCAGTACTTC.

The CDR3 spells CASSVTLGEQFF. Written as DNA, the CDR3 is TGTGCCAGCAGTGTCACTCTTGGTGAGCAGTTCTTC. The chain employs TRBV25-1 and TRBJ2-1; no clear D. The germline CDR1 and CDR2 sequences are MGHDK and SYGVNS. Trimming left V 4 bases short and J 9 bases short, with 10 bases between. This CDR3 spans 12 amino acids.

This rearrangement joins TRBV28 to TRBJ2-1, with D maybe TRBD2 (5 bases). V shed 1 base and J shed 4 bases, with 20 bases lying between them. Germline CDR1 and CDR2: MDHEN and SYDVKM. The CDR3 is 18 residues long. The CDR3 coding sequence is TGTGCCAGCAGTTTATACCCGCGTCTAGCTAGTGGGTACAATGAGCAGTTCTTC. Its protein is CASSLYPRLASGYNEQFF.

The gene calls are TRBV30 and TRBJ1-5; no clear D gene. This CDR3 spans 13 amino acids. CDR1 GTSNPN and CDR2 SVGIG come from the germline V gene (reference sequence). The V and J ends lost 3 bases and 0 bases respectively, with 6 bases between them. The CDR3 region is CAWSLDSNQPQHF. The CDR3 bases are TGTGCCTGGAGCTTAGATAGCAATCAGCCCCAGCATTTT. The full variable domain, in which reference TRBV30 and TRBJ1-5 provide the parts outside the CDR3, is SQTIHQWPATLVQPVGSPLSLECTVEGTSNPNLYWYRQAAGRGLQLLFYSVGIGQISSEVPQNLSASRPQDRQFILSSKKLLLSDSGFYLCAWSLDSNQPQHFGDGTRLSIL.